The 20 T cell receptor beta chains below come from one sample, sequenced in a study of T cell repertoires in cytomegalovirus infection. TCRdb itself ran the reads through MiXCR, one entry per CDR3 protein. The sample comprises about 230,000 distinct CDR3 sequences, roughly 20% of which are singletons, and about 20% rests with the top ten. Sequenced input: CD8+ T cells from PBMCs. These receptors all stem from a human donor in good health (CMV status not recorded). Some clones in this sample may be carry-over from other donors' samples.

The table lists this clonotype with many counts. The chain employs TRBV7-8 and TRBJ2-5; the D is unclear. The V gene's germline CDR1 is SGHVS and CDR2 FQNEAQ. This CDR3 is built from 15 residues. The ends were cut back, 0 bases at V and 5 bases at J, with 13 bases in the middle. The CDR3 DNA reads TGTGCCAGCAGCTTAGCGATCCCGCCGCGGGAGACCCAGTACTTC. Translating gives CASSLAIPPRETQYF.

This clonotype turned up a few times. The gene calls are TRBV12-3 or TRBV12-4 and TRBJ1-1; 10 nucleotides align to TRBD1. The V segment lost 8 bases and the J segment 0 bases; nucleotides outside the gene matches: 9. The CDR3 loop spans 16 amino acids. The CDR3 loop reads CASRPRDRGVNTEAFF. DNA of the CDR3: TGTGCCAGCCGGCCACGGGACAGGGGTGTGAACACTGAAGCTTTCTTT.

This clonotype was seen more than once but under ten times. The V gene is TRBV19, the J gene TRBJ1-3, with D perhaps TRBD1 (5 bases). Trimming took off 6 bases at V and 1 base at J, with 10 bases between the two ends. Germline assignment: CDR1 LNHDA and CDR2 SQIVND (reference sequence). This CDR3 is built from 14 residues. CDR3 amino acids: CASSSGASGNTIYF. The DNA for the CDR3 is TGTGCCAGTAGCTCCGGGGCATCTGGAAACACCATATATTTT.

The chain is built from TRBV20-1 and TRBJ1-2; 8 bases fit TRBD1. V was clipped by 7 bases and J by 4 bases; unmatched bases: 2. Germline V lookup: CDR1 DFQATT, CDR2 SNEGSKA (reference sequence). The CDR3 covers 11 residues. CDR3: CSDRGIYGYTF. CDR3 coding DNA: TGCAGTGACAGGGGGATCTATGGCTACACCTTC.

This clonotype was observed a few times. The rearrangement joins TRBV7-4 to TRBJ1-6; unclear D gene. The V end lost 2 bases, the J end lost 5 bases, and 10 bases lay between the germline ends. The V gene's germline CDR1 is SGHVT and CDR2 SQSDAQ. The CDR3 runs to 15 residues. CDR3 in amino acids: CASSLSRVNNSPLHF. The CDR3 DNA reads as TGTGCCAGCAGCTTATCCCGGGTTAATAATTCACCCCTCCACTTT.

This clonotype was counted a few times. The chain employs TRBV14 and TRBJ1-3, with D maybe TRBD1 (5 bases). The CDR3 length is 21 residues. Looked up from germline, CDR1 is SGHDN and CDR2 is FVKESK. Deletions cut 1 base from V and 0 bases from J, with 25 bases between. CDR3 sequence (DNA): TGTGCCAGCAGCCAAGTTGGCGGGACGGATTTCCGATTCCACTCTGGAAACACCATATATTTT. This gives the protein CASSQVGGTDFRFHSGNTIYF.

The chain combines TRBV12-3 or TRBV12-4 with TRBJ2-5; D is undetermined. The CDR3 consists of 14 residues. The V end was cut by 2 bases, the J end by 5 bases, with 12 bases between. As DNA, the CDR3 is TGTGCCAGCAGTTTACTGGGGTTCGGGGAGACCCAGTACTTC. Its protein is CASSLLGFGETQYF.

The rearrangement uses TRBV7-2 and TRBJ1-5; tentative D call: TRBD1 (5 bases). CDR1 is SGHTA, CDR2 FQGNSA, per germline. The germline V and J ends were trimmed by 0 bases and 0 bases, with 9 bases remaining between them. CDR3 length: 16 amino acids. CDR3 sequence reads: CASSLAAGHSNQPQHF. The CDR3 DNA sequence: TGTGCCAGCAGCTTAGCGGCAGGGCATAGCAATCAGCCCCAGCATTTT.

The chain couples TRBV28 to TRBJ2-5; TRBD2 agrees at 10 bases. The germline CDR1 and CDR2 sequences are MDHEN and SYDVKM. Trimming cost V 2 bases and J 4 bases; bases outside gene matches: 4. This CDR3 comprises 15 residues. The CDR3 nucleotides are TGTGCCAGCAGTTTAACCACTAGCGGGGTAGAGACCCAGTACTTC. Translation gives CASSLTTSGVETQYF.

This clonotype was recorded once. The chain uses TRBV4-2 and TRBJ2-2, with TRBD1 matching over 7 bases. This CDR3 has 16 amino acids. V trimming: 2 bases; J trimming: 6 bases; junction bases outside the gene matches: 9. Germline loops: CDR1 LGHNA, CDR2 YNFKEQ. The CDR3, as DNA: TGTGCCAGCAGCCAATTACAGGGGACGAATTCCGGGGAGCTGTTTTTT. It encodes CASSQLQGTNSGELFF.

The gene calls are TRBV2 and TRBJ2-2; unclear D gene. Between the trimmed V and J ends, which lost 2 bases and 6 bases, there was a span of 7 bases. The CDR3 spans 13 residues. The germline V gene encodes CDR1 SNHLY and CDR2 FYNNEI. The CDR3 is CASSERGSGELFF. DNA for the CDR3: TGTGCCAGCAGTGAAAGAGGATCCGGGGAGCTGTTTTTT.

The chain couples TRBV25-1 to TRBJ1-1, with D perhaps matching TRBD1 (5 bases). Germline CDR1 reads MGHDK; CDR2 reads SYGVNS. With 7 bases removed from V and 4 bases from J, the gap between germline ends came to 13 bases. This CDR3 is 13 amino acids long. DNA for the CDR3: TGTGCCAGCAAGGAGGGGAGGGTCACTGAAGCTTTCTTT. This encodes CASKEGRVTEAFF.

The CDR3 DNA reads TGCAGCGTTGAAGATTCCGTACCCAATGAGCAGTTCTTC. It translates to CSVEDSVPNEQFF. The chain carries TRBV29-1 and TRBJ2-1; no reliable D call. The CDR3 extends over 13 amino acids. The germline V gene has CDR1 SQVTM and CDR2 ANQGSEA. V was clipped by 0 bases and J by 6 bases, with 9 bases between them.

This clonotype was observed a handful of times. The rearrangement links TRBV7-9 to TRBJ2-1; 9 nucleotides match TRBD2. The CDR3 is made up of 15 amino acids. With 1 base clipped from V and 8 bases from J, the junction kept 6 bases outside the gene matches. Looked up from germline, CDR1 is SEHNR and CDR2 is FQNEAQ (reference sequence). This chain's CDR3 is CASSLGGGAGDEQFF. The CDR3 DNA is TGTGCCAGCAGCTTAGGCGGGGGGGCGGGAGATGAGCAGTTCTTC. The whole variable domain, remainder taken from reference TRBV7-9 and TRBJ2-1, is DTGVSQNPRHKITKRGQNVTFRCDPISEHNRLYWYRQTLGQGPEFLTYFQNEAQLEKSRLLSDRFSAERPKGSFSTLEIQRTEQGDSAMYLCASSLGGGAGDEQFFGPGTRLTVL.

Many counts were recorded for this clonotype. This chain links TRBV2 with TRBJ1-2; TRBD1 matches 8 bases. The CDR3 extends over 15 amino acids. Germline V lookup: CDR1 SNHLY, CDR2 FYNNEI. V shed 3 bases and J 3 bases; nucleotides not matched to a gene: 6. CDR3 nucleotides: TGTGCCAGCAGTGAGTGGACAGGGAAACACTATGGCTACACCTTC. Translating gives CASSEWTGKHYGYTF.

CDR3 region: CASSLTLGNEQFF. CDR3 nucleotides: TGTGCCAGCAGCTTAACGTTAGGGAATGAGCAGTTCTTC. The gene calls are TRBV7-3 and TRBJ2-1; no firm D call. This CDR3 is built from 13 residues. Trimming removed 0 bases at V and 7 bases at J, with 7 bases between. From germline, CDR1 is SGHTA and CDR2 FQGTGA.

This clonotype came up a few times. The chain recombines TRBV6-5 with TRBJ2-1; D unclear. V was shortened by 2 bases and J by 7 bases, with 6 bases between the two germline ends. The length of the CDR3 is 12 residues. CDR1 and CDR2 (germline): MNHEY, SVGAGI. CDR3 sequence: CASSYDPNEQFF. CDR3 bases: TGTGCCAGCAGTTACGACCCGAATGAGCAGTTCTTC.

The V and J genes are TRBV7-6 and TRBJ1-2, with a tentative D call TRBD1 (6 bases). The germline CDR1 and CDR2 sequences are SGHVS and FNYEAQ. Trimming removed 4 bases at V and 6 bases at J, with 15 bases between. This CDR3 has 14 amino acids. The DNA of the CDR3 is TGTGCCAGCAGCTCCCCCACAGGGTTTCATGGCTACACCTTC. Translated: CASSSPTGFHGYTF.

The chain is built from TRBV4-1 and TRBJ2-7; tentatively, D is TRBD2 (6 bases). This CDR3 contains 13 residues. Trimming removed 0 bases from V and 5 bases from J, with 8 bases in between. Germline CDR1 reads MGHRA; CDR2 reads YSYEKL. Written as DNA, the CDR3 is TGCGCCAGCAGCCAAGAGTCTAGCGACGAGCAGTACTTC. It codes for CASSQESSDEQYF.

This clonotype was seen a few times. The rearrangement joins TRBV7-9 to TRBJ1-2; 10 nucleotides agree with TRBD1. V trimming: 2 bases; J trimming: 7 bases; junction bases outside the gene matches: 7. Germline V lookup: CDR1 SEHNR, CDR2 FQNEAQ (reference sequence). CDR3 length: 15 amino acids. CDR3 nucleotides: TGTGCCAGCAGCTTATTGGGGACAGGGGATGGTGGCTACACCTTC. Its protein is CASSLLGTGDGGYTF.